Shown below are 11 T cell receptor beta chains from a single sample sequenced in a study of T cell changes during pregnancy in multiple sclerosis. Repertoires were generated with immunoSEQ multiplex PCR, while TCRdb's copy carries only in-frame clones and drops some. The sample records some 70,000 clones, 75% to 90% being singletons. Sequencing was performed on peripheral blood, taken after pregnancy. The receptors shown here come from a female donor in good health, enrolled as a control in a pregnancy study.

This clone was detected once. The chain links TRBV12-5 to TRBJ2-2; D uncertain. This CDR3 contains 11 residues. Germline assignment: CDR1 LGHNT and CDR2 FRNRAP. V was shortened by 8 bases and J by 6 bases, with 7 bases between the two germline ends. DNA for the CDR3: TGTGCTAGTTCTGAGCCCGGGGAGCTGTTTTTT. This gives the protein CASSEPGELFF.

The CDR3 nucleotides are TGTGCCAGCAGTGTTCTTCAGGGGGATACTGAAGCTTTCTTT. Its translation: CASSVLQGDTEAFF. The V gene is TRBV6-1, the J gene TRBJ1-1; 7 positions match TRBD1. Germline CDR1 MNHNS, CDR2 SASEGT. This CDR3 is 14 amino acids long. V dropped 4 bases and J dropped 5; count of bases not matched to a gene: 7.

The chain has TRBV5-6 and TRBJ2-5, with 10 bases identical to TRBD2. Per germline, CDR1 SGHDT and CDR2 YYEEEE. V was clipped by 3 bases and J by 5 bases; unmatched bases: 7. The CDR3 contains 15 residues. This CDR3 reads CASSYVAGGGETQYF. The CDR3 region has the DNA TGTGCCAGCAGCTATGTAGCGGGGGGCGGGGAGACCCAGTACTTC.

The genes are TRBV5-5 and TRBJ1-5; D remains ambiguous. V lost 0 bases, J lost 0 bases, and 7 bases lay in between. This CDR3 is built from 15 residues. Per the germline V gene, CDR1 is SGHKS and CDR2 is YYEKEE (reference sequence). CDR3 sequence: CASSLVGSSNQPQHF. The CDR3 DNA sequence: TGTGCCAGCAGCTTGGTAGGGAGTAGCAATCAGCCCCAGCATTTT.

The table lists this clone with a count of one. The chain employs TRBV18 and TRBJ2-6, with TRBD1 matching 9 bases. The CDR3 runs to 16 residues. Germline CDR1 is KGHSH and CDR2 is LQKENI. V lost 3 bases, J lost 4 bases, and 4 bases stayed unmatched. CDR3 residues: CASSPGQGSGANVLTF. The CDR3 nucleotides read TGTGCCAGCTCACCCGGACAGGGGTCCGGGGCCAACGTCCTGACTTTC.

The chain combines TRBV7-8 with TRBJ1-5; possible D gene TRBD1, 6 bases. The CDR3 covers 15 residues. Trimming cost V 1 base and J 6 bases, with 13 bases left between them. Germline CDR1 and CDR2: SGHVS and FQNEAQ. The CDR3 DNA sequence: TGTGCCAGCAGCTTAGTGGCAGGGGAGGGTCAGCCCCAGCATTTT. It is translated as CASSLVAGEGQPQHF.

The chain joins TRBV19 to TRBJ1-2, with TRBD1 identical over 7 bases. The length of the CDR3 is 13 residues. V lost 5 bases and J lost 8; bases outside the gene matches: 8. Germline V lookup: CDR1 LNHDA, CDR2 SQIVND (reference sequence). The CDR3 sequence: CASSPRTGGGYTF. Written as DNA, the CDR3 is TGTGCCAGTAGTCCCCGGACAGGTGGCGGCTACACCTTC.

The V gene is TRBV27, the J gene TRBJ1-1, with 8 bases fitting TRBD1. This CDR3 contains 17 residues. CDR1 is MNHEY, CDR2 SMNVEV, per germline (reference sequence). Trimming took 7 bases from V and 1 from J; bases not matched to a gene: 14. The CDR3 loop is CASIRTGNYSWNTEAFF. The CDR3, as DNA: TGTGCCAGCATTCGGACAGGGAATTACTCTTGGAACACTGAAGCTTTCTTT.

V usage is TRBV2 and J usage is TRBJ1-1; no clear D. CDR1 is SNHLY, CDR2 FYNNEI, per germline. V was pared by 2 bases and J by 3 bases, with 10 bases between. The CDR3 is 14 amino acids. CDR3: CASSEMAEDTEAFF. CDR3 nucleotides: TGTGCCAGCAGTGAAATGGCGGAGGACACTGAAGCTTTCTTT.

V is TRBV5-1 and J is TRBJ2-7; 10 bases are a match to TRBD2. The V gene end was trimmed by 4 bases and the J gene end by 7 bases; junction bases not matched to a gene: 26. From germline, CDR1 is SGHRS and CDR2 YFSETQ. The CDR3 runs to 20 residues. The chain's CDR3 is CASSPTRRASGSITTGEQYF. The CDR3 bases are TGCGCCAGCAGCCCCACTCGTAGGGCTAGCGGGAGTATAACAACGGGGGAGCAGTACTTC.

DNA for the CDR3: TGCGCCAGCAGCGTCCCGACAGGGACTAATGAAAAACTGTTTTTT. This codes for CASSVPTGTNEKLFF. The chain joins TRBV5-1 to TRBJ1-4; 7 nucleotides line up with TRBD1. Germline loops: CDR1 SGHRS, CDR2 YFSETQ. J lost 2 bases, V lost 4 bases, and 5 bases had no gene match. This CDR3 has 15 residues.